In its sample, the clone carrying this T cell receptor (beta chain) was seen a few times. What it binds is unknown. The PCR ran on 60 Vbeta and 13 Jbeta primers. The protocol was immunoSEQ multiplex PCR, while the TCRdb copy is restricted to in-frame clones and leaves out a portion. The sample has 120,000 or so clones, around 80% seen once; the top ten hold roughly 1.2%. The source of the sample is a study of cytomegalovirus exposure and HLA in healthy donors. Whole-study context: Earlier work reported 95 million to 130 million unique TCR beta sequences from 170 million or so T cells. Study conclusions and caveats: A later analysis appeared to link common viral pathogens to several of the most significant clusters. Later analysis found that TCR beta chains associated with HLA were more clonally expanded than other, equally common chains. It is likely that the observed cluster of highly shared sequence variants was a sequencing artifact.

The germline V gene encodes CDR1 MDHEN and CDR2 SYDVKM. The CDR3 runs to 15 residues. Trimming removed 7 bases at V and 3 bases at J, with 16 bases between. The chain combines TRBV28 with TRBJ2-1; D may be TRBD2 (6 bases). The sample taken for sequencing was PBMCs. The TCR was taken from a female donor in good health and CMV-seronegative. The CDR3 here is CASIGVGRNYNEQFF. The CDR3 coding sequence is TGTGCCAGCATAGGGGTCGGGAGAAACTACAATGAGCAGTTCTTC.